This is a list of T cell receptor beta chains from one sample in a study of T cell responses to AZD1222 COVID-19 vaccine. Assay used: immunoSEQ multiplex PCR; TCRdb lists only in-frame clones, some missing. The sample holds under 80,000 clones, more than 65% seen once. The starting material was peripheral blood, obtained on day 0 of MenACWY control vaccination. The receptor source for this set is an adult in good health. Each CDR3 is given with its conserved first and last residue. The D gene is left open where the match is weak. Clone sizes are given selectively: once, few, many, or a class where the clone is expanded.

TRBV7-3	TRBJ2-1	-	-	TGTGCCAGCAGCTTACTTCCCAGCGGGTCCTCCAATGAGCAGTTCTTC	CASSLLPSGSSNEQFF
TRBV2	TRBJ1-1	-	-	TGTGCCAGCAGCGTAGGGGGGGGTCACACTGAAGCTTTCTTT	CASSVGGGHTEAFF
TRBV19	TRBJ2-7	-	TRBD1	TGTGCCAGTAGCCAGGGACAGCGGCCTTACGAGCAGTACTTC	CASSQGQRPYEQYF
TRBV2	TRBJ2-6	-	-	TGTGCCAGCAGTGGTTCACGCTCTGGGGCCAACGTCCTGACTTTC	CASSGSRSGANVLTF
TRBV6-1	TRBJ2-7	-	TRBD2	TGTGCCAGCAGTGAACGGGGGGAATATAGCTCCTACGAGCAGTACTTC	CASSERGEYSSYEQYF
TRBV7-2	TRBJ2-7	once	TRBD1	TGTGCCAGCAGCGACGGGACAGGGTGGTACGAGCAGTACTTC	CASSDGTGWYEQYF
TRBV5-4	TRBJ1-6	once	TRBD1	TGTGCCAGCAGCTTGGAGGGGACAGCCTCACCCCTCCACTTT	CASSLEGTASPLHF
TRBV29-1	TRBJ2-1	-	-	TGCAGCGTCCCCGGCAGCGATTACAATGAGCAGTTCTTC	CSVPGSDYNEQFF
TRBV19	TRBJ1-3	-	-	TGTGCCAGTAGTACACTCACGGGCTCTGGAAACACCATATATTTT	CASSTLTGSGNTIYF
TRBV7-9	TRBJ1-1	-	-	TGTGCCAGCAGCTTAGGCCCACGGGCGGAGAACACTGAAGCTTTCTTT	CASSLGPRAENTEAFF
TRBV6-1	TRBJ2-6	-	-	TGTGCCAGCAGTGAAACCCTTGGGGCCAACGTCCTGACTTTC	CASSETLGANVLTF
TRBV2	TRBJ1-6	-	TRBD1	TGTGCCAGCGGGGGACAGGTAAATTCACCCCTCCACTTT	CASGGQVNSPLHF
TRBV10-3	TRBJ1-2	-	TRBD1	TGTGCCATCAGTGAGCCCCTAGGACGGACAGGGTCTCACTATGGCTACACCTTC	CAISEPLGRTGSHYGYTF
TRBV12-5	TRBJ2-6	-	TRBD1	TGTGCTAGTGGTAAGGGACAGGGGATCAGTGGGGCCAACGTCCTGACTTTC	CASGKGQGISGANVLTF
TRBV5-5	TRBJ1-5	-	-	TGTGCCAGCAGCTTGTGGGCCGGTCAGGGGCCCCAGCATTTT	CASSLWAGQGPQHF
TRBV30	TRBJ2-1	few	TRBD1	TGTGCCTGGAGTACGGGACAGGGGTCTAATGAGCAGTTCTTC	CAWSTGQGSNEQFF
TRBV5-4	TRBJ2-2	-	-	TGTGCCAGCAGCCCCGGGGTTGGACCCAACACCGGGGAGCTGTTTTTT	CASSPGVGPNTGELFF
TRBV9	TRBJ1-5	few	-	TGTGCCAGCAGCGTAGAGGAGGATCAGCCCCAGCATTTT	CASSVEEDQPQHF
TRBV14	TRBJ2-7	-	-	TGTGCCAGCAGCCAAGTAAGGGGGGGCTACGAGCAGTACTTC	CASSQVRGGYEQYF
TRBV10-3	TRBJ2-2	-	-	TGTGCCATCAGTGAGCTTATAAGGACACCGAACACCGGGGAGCTGTTTTTT	CAISELIRTPNTGELFF
TRBV19	TRBJ1-5	-	-	TGTGCCAGTAGTTACAGCACCTTTAGCAATCAGCCCCAGCATTTT	CASSYSTFSNQPQHF
TRBV6-4	TRBJ1-2	-	-	TGTGCCAGCAGCCAGGGCTATGGCTACACCTTC	CASSQGYGYTF
TRBV27	TRBJ2-7	-	TRBD1	TGTGCCAGCAACGACAGGGATCGGCCCTACGAGCAGTACTTC	CASNDRDRPYEQYF
TRBV10-3	TRBJ1-1	-	TRBD1	TGTGCCATCAAGGAGCAGGGGGCGCGAGGGGACACTGAAGCTTTCTTT	CAIKEQGARGDTEAFF
TRBV10-3	TRBJ2-3	few	-	TGTGCCATCAGTGGGGGGGTCGAAACAGATACGCAGTATTTT	CAISGGVETDTQYF
TRBV4-3	TRBJ1-6	-	TRBD1	TGCGCCAGCAGCCCCATGGGGACAGGGGGATCACCCCTCCACTTT	CASSPMGTGGSPLHF
TRBV2	TRBJ2-1	-	-	TGTGCCAGCAAGTTTCTGGATTCGGTCAATGAGCAGTTCTTC	CASKFLDSVNEQFF
TRBV9	TRBJ1-1	-	-	TGTGCCAGCAGCGTAAGTTCAAAGAACACTGAAGCTTTCTTT	CASSVSSKNTEAFF
TRBV30	TRBJ2-2	few	-	TGTGCCCGGATGAGCGCCGGGGAGCTGTTTTTT	CARMSAGELFF
TRBV10-3	TRBJ1-1	-	-	TGTGCCATCAGTTGGGACAAGAACACTGAAGCTTTCTTT	CAISWDKNTEAFF
TRBV4-1	TRBJ2-2	-	-	TGCGCCAGCACCCTGAGAGCTACCGGGGAGCTGTTTTTT	CASTLRATGELFF